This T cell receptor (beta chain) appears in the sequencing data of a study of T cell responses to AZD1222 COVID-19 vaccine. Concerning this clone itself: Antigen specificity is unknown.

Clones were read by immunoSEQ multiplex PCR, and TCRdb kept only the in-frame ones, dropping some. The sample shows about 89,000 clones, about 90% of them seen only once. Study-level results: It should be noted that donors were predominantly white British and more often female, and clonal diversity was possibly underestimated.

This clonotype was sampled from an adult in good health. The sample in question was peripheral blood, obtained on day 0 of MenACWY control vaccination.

Written as DNA, the CDR3 is TGCGCCAGCAGTGCCCGAGATGAGACCCAGTACTTC. As protein: CASSARDETQYF. This chain connects TRBV10-2 to TRBJ2-5; no firm D call. There are 12 residues in the CDR3. CDR1 is WSHSY and CDR2 is SAAADI in the germline V gene. V gave up 4 bases and J gave up 5 bases, with 8 bases separating them.